Listed here are 14 T cell receptor beta chains from one sample, sequenced in a study. TCRdb independently ran MiXCR on the reads; one entry per CDR3 protein. This repertoire shows 4,700 or so distinct CDR3 sequences, roughly 8.4% found once; its top ten account for 8% to 9.5%. The sequencing sample was made of CD4+ T cells from synovial fluid. These receptors originate from a human donor with rheumatoid arthritis.

By share of the sample, this clonotype is medium-sized. The chain uses TRBV20-1 and TRBJ2-1; 9 bases align to TRBD2. The CDR3 runs to 15 residues. After removal of 5 bases from V and 8 bases from J, the junction contained 13 bases not matched to a gene. The V gene's germline CDR1 is DFQATT and CDR2 SNEGSKA (reference sequence). In DNA, the CDR3 is TGCAGTGCTTTCTCAACTAGCGGGCGCTCGGATGAGCAGTTCTTC. Translating it yields CSAFSTSGRSDEQFF.

The chain employs TRBV7-2 and TRBJ1-5; no clear D gene. Germline V gene data show CDR1 as SGHTA and CDR2 as FQGNSA. This CDR3 spans 15 amino acids. Trimming left V 2 bases short and J 3 bases short, with 11 bases between. CDR3 residues: CASSLWAAYNQPQHF. The CDR3 DNA reads TGTGCCAGCAGCTTATGGGCCGCATACAATCAGCCCCAGCATTTT.

This clonotype was counted ten times or more. The rearrangement uses TRBV18 and TRBJ1-1, with 10 bases fitting TRBD1. Looked up from germline, CDR1 is KGHSH and CDR2 is LQKENI. This CDR3 is 15 amino acids long. V dropped 2 bases and J dropped 5; count of bases not matched to a gene: 5. CDR3 protein: CASSPMDRGYTEAFF. The CDR3 DNA reads as TGTGCCAGCTCACCAATGGACAGGGGGTATACTGAAGCTTTCTTT.

Ten or more counts support this clonotype. The chain carries TRBV19 and TRBJ2-1; a weak D match, TRBD1 (6 bases). Per the germline V gene, CDR1 is LNHDA and CDR2 is SQIVND (reference sequence). V lost 3 bases, J lost 5 bases, and 11 bases lay in between. CDR3 length: 14 amino acids. Here the CDR3 reads CASSIGTRDNEQFF. CDR3 coding DNA: TGTGCCAGTAGTATTGGGACACGAGACAATGAGCAGTTCTTC. Drawing the rest from reference TRBV19 and TRBJ2-1, the complete variable domain is DGGITQSPKYLFRKEGQNVTLSCEQNLNHDAMYWYRQDPGQGLRLIYYSQIVNDFQKGDIAEGYSVSREKKESFPLTVTSAQKNPTAFYLCASSIGTRDNEQFFGPGTRLTVL.

Points on this clonotype: This sequence may be a read error, since a much larger clone differs from it by one base. The chain recombines TRBV3-1 with TRBJ2-1, with D possibly matching TRBD2 (6 bases). In germline, CDR1 is LGHDT, CDR2 YNNKEL (reference sequence). CDR3 size: 13 residues. The CDR3 coding sequence is TGTGCCAACAGCCAAGGAGGGACGAGGGAGAATTTCTTC. It encodes CANSQGGTRENFF.

This clonotype is medium-sized within its sample. This chain joins TRBV4-1 and TRBJ2-7, with 10 bases matching TRBD2. There are 16 residues in the CDR3. Germline V gene sequence: CDR1 MGHRA, CDR2 YSYEKL. Trimming cost V 1 base and J 7 bases; bases outside gene matches: 10. The CDR3 loop reads CASSQVRLAGEREQYF. CDR3 nucleotide sequence: TGCGCCAGCAGCCAAGTCCGGCTAGCGGGAGAAAGGGAGCAGTACTTC.

This clonotype is labeled medium-sized (0.01 to 0.1%). V and J are TRBV13 and TRBJ2-3; 8 bases agree with TRBD2. The CDR3 sequence is 16 residues long. The ends lost 1 base at V and 4 bases at J; junction bases unmatched: 7. The germline V gene has CDR1 PRHDT and CDR2 FYEKMQ (reference sequence). CDR3 sequence reads: CASSLASGSGADTQYF. For the CDR3, the DNA is TGTGCCAGCAGCTTAGCCAGCGGGAGTGGGGCAGATACGCAGTATTTT.

This clonotype is medium-sized by share. The chain uses TRBV3-1 and TRBJ2-7; 7 bases map to TRBD2. The CDR3 runs to 15 residues. After removal of 0 bases from V and 4 bases from J, the junction contained 6 bases not matched to a gene. Germline CDR1 LGHDT, CDR2 YNNKEL (reference sequence). CDR3 DNA: TGTGCCAGCAGCCAAGATCTAGCGGCACCTTACGAGCAGTACTTC. This sequence encodes CASSQDLAAPYEQYF.

This clonotype occurred a few times. The CDR3 region has the DNA TGTGCCAGCAGCCAAGATACTAGCGGGAGGGCCCAGTACTTC. Protein: CASSQDTSGRAQYF. This chain joins TRBV3-1 and TRBJ2-5; TRBD2 matches at 13 bases. From germline, CDR1 is LGHDT and CDR2 YNNKEL (reference sequence). The CDR3 is 14 amino acids. The J segment lost 9 bases and the V segment lost 0 bases, leaving 1 base of the junction unmatched.

This clonotype is categorized as medium-sized. The gene calls are TRBV5-1 and TRBJ2-7; D call uncertain. In germline, CDR1 is SGHRS, CDR2 YFSETQ. Trimming took 4 bases from V and 2 from J, leaving 13 bases between them. This CDR3 is built from 14 residues. This chain's CDR3 is CASSGPPKTYEQYF. The CDR3, as DNA: TGCGCCAGCAGCGGGCCCCCGAAAACCTACGAGCAGTACTTC. Together with reference TRBV5-1 and TRBJ2-7, the CDR3 gives the full variable domain: KAGVTQTPRYLIKTRGQQVTLSCSPISGHRSVSWYQQTPGQGLQFLFEYFSETQRNKGNFPGRFSGRQFSNSRSEMNVSTLELGDSALYLCASSGPPKTYEQYFGPGTRLTVT.

Sample share makes this clonotype medium-sized. The chain carries TRBV6-5 and TRBJ1-5; no clear D gene. With 2 bases removed from V and 3 bases from J, the gap between germline ends came to 5 bases. CDR3 length equals 13 residues. Germline V gene data show CDR1 as MNHEY and CDR2 as SVGAGI. CDR3 region: CASSYRSNQPQHF. The CDR3 DNA sequence: TGTGCCAGCAGTTACAGGTCCAATCAGCCCCAGCATTTT.

There are a few counts of this clonotype. The V call is TRBV19, the J call TRBJ1-2; TRBD1 might be the D (5 bases). CDR1 and CDR2 from the germline V gene are LNHDA and SQIVND (reference sequence). The CDR3 covers 17 residues. Trimming pared 10 bases from V and 0 bases from J, leaving 24 bases between. Here the CDR3 DNA reads TGTGCCACGATTTCAACCCGGGACGGGAATTCTAACTATGGCTACACCTTC. Amino acids: CATISTRDGNSNYGYTF.

This clonotype appeared many times. The V gene is TRBV4-2, the J gene TRBJ2-1, with no clear D. Germline V gene lookup returns CDR1 LGHNA and CDR2 YNFKEQ. CDR3 length: 12 amino acids. Trimming removed 0 bases from V and 10 bases from J, with 7 bases in between. CDR3 in DNA: TGTGCCAGCAGCCAAGATTGGCGGGAGCAGTTCTTC. Its translation: CASSQDWREQFF.

By proportion, this clonotype is medium-sized. The chain carries TRBV7-9 and TRBJ2-1, with unresolved D. The CDR3 runs to 13 residues. V was pared by 0 bases and J by 9 bases, with 9 bases between. Germline CDR1 SEHNR, CDR2 FQNEAQ (reference sequence). CDR3 sequence reads: CASSLALDGEQFF. The CDR3 DNA reads TGTGCCAGCAGCTTAGCGCTCGATGGTGAGCAGTTCTTC.